Presented here are 22 T cell receptor beta chains from one specimen sequenced in a study of T-cell memory formation after mild COVID-19. TCRdb reprocessed the 5' RACE reads via MiXCR and lists one record per CDR3 protein. The sample lists about 210,000 distinct CDR3 sequences; 27% were seen once. The sample consisted of PBMCs or a T cell subset sorted from them (not recorded which). These receptor sequences come from an adult woman who had mild COVID-19 (a few samples of this study predate the infection). Cell type and time point are not known.

The chain joins TRBV19 to TRBJ1-1, with D perhaps matching TRBD1 (5 bases). The germline V gene has CDR1 LNHDA and CDR2 SQIVND (reference sequence). V dropped 7 bases and J dropped 11 bases, with 14 bases sitting between them. The CDR3 consists of 11 residues. This CDR3 reads CASIGGYDAFF. The CDR3 DNA reads TGTGCCAGTATCGGGGGTTACGACGCTTTCTTT.

The gene calls are TRBV6-5 and TRBJ1-4, with 9 bases matching TRBD1. The CDR3 runs to 16 residues. V shed 2 bases, J shed 11 bases, and the junction held 12 bases outside the gene matches. Looked up from germline, CDR1 is MNHEY and CDR2 is SVGAGI. The DNA for the CDR3 is TGTGCCAGCAGTTACCTGGGACAGGGTCGATCGGGGAAACTGTTTTTT. Translated: CASSYLGQGRSGKLFF.

The rearrangement links TRBV7-6 to TRBJ2-5; D perhaps matches TRBD2 (6 bases). The CDR3 covers 15 residues. Germline V gene lookup returns CDR1 SGHVS and CDR2 FNYEAQ. The V gene lost 3 bases and the J gene lost 3 bases, with 14 bases spanning the gap. The CDR3 loop is CASSLHLALEETQYF. Here the CDR3 DNA reads TGTGCCAGCAGCTTGCATCTAGCGCTAGAAGAGACCCAGTACTTC. The full variable domain, in which reference TRBV7-6 and TRBJ2-5 provide the parts outside the CDR3, is GAGVSQSPRYKVTKRGQDVALRCDPISGHVSLYWYRQALGQGPEFLTYFNYEAQQDKSGLPNDRFSAERPEGSISTLTIQRTEQRDSAMYRCASSLHLALEETQYFGPGTRLLVL.

This clonotype was seen a few times. This chain joins TRBV5-1 and TRBJ2-2; D is ambiguous. The CDR3 contains 14 residues. The germline CDR1 and CDR2 sequences are SGHRS and YFSETQ. V dropped 0 bases and J dropped 7 bases, with 10 bases sitting between them. The CDR3 DNA sequence: TGCGCCAGCAGCTTGGAGGGTTTCGGCGGGGAGCTGTTTTTT. Translating gives CASSLEGFGGELFF.

The chain carries TRBV7-9 and TRBJ1-2, with D hard to call. Germline V gene data show CDR1 as SEHNR and CDR2 as FQNEAQ (reference sequence). V was cut by 2 bases and J by 8 bases, with 9 bases left in between. The CDR3 extends over 12 amino acids. Here the CDR3 DNA reads TGTGCCAGCAGCTTACGGGTGCACGGCTACACCTTC. This gives the protein CASSLRVHGYTF.

This clonotype was seen more than once but under ten times. This rearrangement joins TRBV12-3 or TRBV12-4 to TRBJ1-2; D call uncertain. Trimming cost V 7 bases and J 8 bases, with 17 bases left between them. The CDR3 totals 13 residues. The DNA for the CDR3 is TGTGCCAGCACCCTTAAGAGGGTTCCGGGCTACACCTTC. Translating it yields CASTLKRVPGYTF.

This clonotype was counted a few times. V usage is TRBV7-3 and J usage is TRBJ2-7, with a tentative D call TRBD2 (5 bases). Trimming took 4 bases from V and 6 from J, leaving 13 bases between them. Germline loops: CDR1 SGHTA, CDR2 FQGTGA. The CDR3 sequence is 13 residues long. DNA of the CDR3: TGTGCCAGCAGCTCCTGGGAGTTGGGCGAGCAGTACTTC. It codes for CASSSWELGEQYF.

The V call is TRBV20-1, the J call TRBJ1-2; D is uncertain. The length of the CDR3 is 14 residues. Trimming left V 0 bases short and J 0 bases short, with 8 bases between. Germline loops: CDR1 DFQATT, CDR2 SNEGSKA (reference sequence). This CDR3 reads CSARDPVANYGYTF. CDR3 in DNA: TGCAGTGCTAGAGATCCCGTAGCTAACTATGGCTACACCTTC.

The table lists this clonotype with a few counts. The chain recombines TRBV7-9 with TRBJ2-1, with 10 bases aligning to TRBD1. V was pared by 5 bases and J by 3 bases, with 7 bases of the junction left unmatched. The CDR3 extends over 16 amino acids. Germline values: CDR1 SEHNR, CDR2 FQNEAQ (reference sequence). CDR3 region: CASSATGTGDYNEQFF. Written as DNA, the CDR3 is TGTGCCAGCAGCGCAACCGGGACAGGGGACTACAATGAGCAGTTCTTC.

This clonotype occurred a few times. This chain links TRBV5-1 with TRBJ1-1, with a weak D call TRBD1 (6 bases). Germline V gives CDR1 SGHRS, CDR2 YFSETQ. The V end lost 2 bases, the J end lost 8 bases, and 19 bases lay between the germline ends. The CDR3 consists of 15 residues. CDR3 residues: CASSFEGRSGQEAFF. The CDR3, as DNA: TGCGCCAGCAGCTTCGAGGGAAGAAGTGGACAGGAAGCTTTCTTT.

The V gene is TRBV7-9, the J gene TRBJ1-4; D not certain. Germline V gene sequence: CDR1 SEHNR, CDR2 FQNEAQ (reference sequence). V lost 5 bases to trimming and J lost 7 bases, with 17 bases between them. CDR3 length equals 15 residues. The CDR3 region is CASSPTIGSAEKLFF. Here the CDR3 DNA reads TGTGCCAGCAGCCCAACCATAGGGTCGGCTGAAAAACTGTTTTTT.

This clonotype appeared a few times. The gene calls are TRBV7-2 and TRBJ2-1; TRBD2 matches 11 bases. The CDR3 is 19 amino acids. J was trimmed by 0 bases and V by 4 bases; bases with no gene match: 11. Germline V CDR1 and CDR2: SGHTA, FQGNSA. CDR3 in amino acids: CASSSMGLAVPRSYNEQFF. CDR3 nucleotide sequence: TGTGCCAGCAGCTCCATGGGACTAGCGGTACCTCGCTCCTACAATGAGCAGTTCTTC. Together with reference TRBV7-2 and TRBJ2-1, the CDR3 gives the full variable domain: GAGVSQSPSNKVTEKGKDVELRCDPISGHTALYWYRQSLGQGLEFLIYFQGNSAPDKSGLPSDRFSAERTGGSVSTLTIQRTQQEDSAVYLCASSSMGLAVPRSYNEQFFGPGTRLTVL.

The chain has TRBV7-9 and TRBJ2-2; 8 bases align to TRBD1. The CDR3 covers 15 residues. With V trimmed by 5 bases and J by 7 bases, 9 bases remained unmatched. CDR1 and CDR2 from the germline V gene are SEHNR and FQNEAQ (reference sequence). CDR3 in DNA: TGTGCCAGCAGCCGGGCCAGGGGGCGTAACGGGGAGCTGTTTTTT. Translation gives CASSRARGRNGELFF.

The rearrangement links TRBV4-1 to TRBJ2-7; D possibly corresponds to TRBD1 (7 bases). V was cut by 3 bases and J by 3 bases, with 15 bases left in between. Germline assignment: CDR1 MGHRA and CDR2 YSYEKL. The CDR3 loop spans 15 amino acids. CDR3: CASSHRTGGDYEQYF. In nucleotides, the CDR3 is TGCGCCAGCAGCCACCGGACAGGCGGGGACTACGAGCAGTACTTC.

This sequence joins TRBV7-2 and TRBJ2-1; D gene unclear. Germline values: CDR1 SGHTA, CDR2 FQGNSA. Trimming cost V 1 base and J 7 bases, with 14 bases left between them. The CDR3 spans 15 residues. The CDR3 DNA reads as TGTGCCAGCAGCTTAGGGCCGAATGTGGGGAATGAGCAGTTCTTC. Translated: CASSLGPNVGNEQFF.

The rearrangement joins TRBV20-1 to TRBJ1-1, with D possibly TRBD1 on 6 matching bases. Germline assignment: CDR1 DFQATT and CDR2 SNEGSKA (reference sequence). There are 12 residues in the CDR3. Trimming removed 4 bases from V and 4 bases from J, with 10 bases in between. This CDR3 reads CSANTGPTEAFF. In nucleotides, the CDR3 is TGCAGTGCTAATACAGGGCCCACTGAAGCTTTCTTT.

There are a few counts of this clonotype. The rearrangement joins TRBV7-8 to TRBJ2-1; 11 nucleotides match TRBD2. Germline loops: CDR1 SGHVS, CDR2 FQNEAQ. With V trimmed by 5 bases and J by 3 bases, 3 bases remained unmatched. The CDR3 contains 15 residues. Here the CDR3 DNA reads TGTGCCAGCAGCCCACTAGCGGGAGTCTACAATGAGCAGTTCTTC. The encoded protein is CASSPLAGVYNEQFF.

This clonotype came up many times. The V and J genes are TRBV27 and TRBJ1-2; possibly TRBD1 for D (6 bases). The V and J ends lost 7 bases and 0 bases respectively, with 15 bases between them. Germline CDR1 is MNHEY and CDR2 is SMNVEV (reference sequence). CDR3 length equals 15 residues. CDR3 amino acids: CASTGGPFSNYGYTF. The CDR3 DNA reads TGTGCCAGCACTGGGGGGCCATTTTCTAACTATGGCTACACCTTC.

The sample holds a few counts of this clonotype. The V gene is TRBV12-3 or TRBV12-4, the J gene TRBJ1-1; no firm D call. Trimming pared 4 bases from V and 11 bases from J, leaving 11 bases between. This CDR3 has 11 amino acids. This chain's CDR3 is CASSYSLAAFF. The CDR3 region has the DNA TGTGCCAGCAGTTACTCGCTCGCGGCTTTCTTT.

The rearrangement joins TRBV6-5 to TRBJ1-1, with 8 positions matching TRBD1. V gave up 7 bases and J gave up 1 base; unmatched junction bases: 5. Germline V gene lookup returns CDR1 MNHEY and CDR2 SVGAGI. This CDR3 is built from 14 residues. CDR3: CASTRTGRNTEAFF. CDR3 coding DNA: TGTGCCAGCACCCGGACAGGGCGGAACACTGAAGCTTTCTTT.

CDR3: CASSEHTSGGYTF. The CDR3 nucleotides are TGTGCCAGCAGTGAGCATACCTCTGGGGGCTACACCTTC. V and J are TRBV6-1 and TRBJ1-2; D remains unclear. The V gene lost 3 bases and the J gene lost 8 bases, with 13 bases spanning the gap. Germline CDR1 and CDR2: MNHNS and SASEGT. The CDR3 runs to 13 residues.

The chain has TRBV12-3 or TRBV12-4 and TRBJ2-3; possible D gene TRBD1, 6 bases. Trimming stripped 1 base from V and 4 bases from J, with 12 bases between. This CDR3 region has 15 residues. The CDR3: CASSLVQGGPDTQYF. The CDR3 nucleotides read TGTGCCAGCAGTTTAGTACAGGGTGGCCCAGATACGCAGTATTTT.